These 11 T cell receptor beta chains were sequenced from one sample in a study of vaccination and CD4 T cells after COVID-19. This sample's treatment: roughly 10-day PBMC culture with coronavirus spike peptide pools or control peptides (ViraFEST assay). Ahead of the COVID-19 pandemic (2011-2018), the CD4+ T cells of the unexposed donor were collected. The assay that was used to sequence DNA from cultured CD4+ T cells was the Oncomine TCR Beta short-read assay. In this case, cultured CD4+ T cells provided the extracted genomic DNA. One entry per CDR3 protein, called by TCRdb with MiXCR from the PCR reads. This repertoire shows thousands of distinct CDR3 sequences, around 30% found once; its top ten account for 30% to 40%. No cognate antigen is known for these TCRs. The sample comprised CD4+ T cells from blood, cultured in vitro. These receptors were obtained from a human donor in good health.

CDR3 region: CASSARQAYNQPQHF. The CDR3 nucleotides read TGTGCCAGCAGTGCTAGACAGGCCTACAATCAGCCCCAGCATTTT. V usage is TRBV28 and J usage is TRBJ1-5; the D gene is possibly TRBD1 (6 bases). The CDR3 has 15 residues. V dropped 5 bases and J dropped 3 bases, with 14 bases sitting between them. CDR1 is MDHEN, CDR2 SYDVKM, per germline.

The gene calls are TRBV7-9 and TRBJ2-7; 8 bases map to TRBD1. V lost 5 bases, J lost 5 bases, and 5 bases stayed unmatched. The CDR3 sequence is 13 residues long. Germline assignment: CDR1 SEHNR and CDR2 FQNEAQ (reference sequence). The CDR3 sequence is CASSRTGSHEQYF. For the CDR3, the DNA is TGTGCCAGCAGCCGGACAGGGTCCCACGAGCAGTACTTC.

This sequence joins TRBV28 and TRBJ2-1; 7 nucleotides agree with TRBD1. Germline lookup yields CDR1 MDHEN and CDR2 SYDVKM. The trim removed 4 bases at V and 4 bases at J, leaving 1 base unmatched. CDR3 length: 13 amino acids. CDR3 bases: TGTGCCAGCAGTTGGGACAGTTACAATGAGCAGTTCTTC. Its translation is CASSWDSYNEQFF.

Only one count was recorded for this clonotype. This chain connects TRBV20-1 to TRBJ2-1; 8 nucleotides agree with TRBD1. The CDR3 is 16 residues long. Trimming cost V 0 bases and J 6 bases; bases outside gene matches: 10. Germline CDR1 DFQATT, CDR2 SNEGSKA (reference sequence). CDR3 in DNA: TGCAGTGCTAGAGACGGCAGGGGGCAATCTATCAATGAGCAGTTCTTC. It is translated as CSARDGRGQSINEQFF.

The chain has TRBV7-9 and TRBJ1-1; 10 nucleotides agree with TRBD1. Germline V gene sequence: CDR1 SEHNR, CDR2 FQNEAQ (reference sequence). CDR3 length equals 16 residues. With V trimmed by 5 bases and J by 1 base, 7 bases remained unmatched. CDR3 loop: CASSTTGQGWNTEAFF. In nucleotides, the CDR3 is TGTGCCAGCAGCACAACGGGACAGGGGTGGAACACTGAAGCTTTCTTT.

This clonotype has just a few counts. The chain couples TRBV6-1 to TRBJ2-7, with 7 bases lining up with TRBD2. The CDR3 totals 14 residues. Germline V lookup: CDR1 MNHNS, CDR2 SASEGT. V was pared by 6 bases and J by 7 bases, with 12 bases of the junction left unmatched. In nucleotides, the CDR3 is TGTGCCAGCAGCTCCCTAGCGGCCACTGGGGAGCAGTACTTC. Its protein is CASSSLAATGEQYF.

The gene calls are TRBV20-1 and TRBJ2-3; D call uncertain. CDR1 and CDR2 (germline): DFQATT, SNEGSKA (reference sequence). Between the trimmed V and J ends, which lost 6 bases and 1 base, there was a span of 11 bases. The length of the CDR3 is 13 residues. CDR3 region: CSANPSGTDTQYF. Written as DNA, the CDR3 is TGCAGTGCAAACCCCAGCGGCACAGATACGCAGTATTTT.

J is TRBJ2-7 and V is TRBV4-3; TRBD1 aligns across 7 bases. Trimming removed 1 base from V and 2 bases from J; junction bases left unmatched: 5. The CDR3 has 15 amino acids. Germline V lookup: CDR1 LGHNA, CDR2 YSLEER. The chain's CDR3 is CASSQVMGQPYEQYF. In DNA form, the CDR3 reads TGCGCCAGCAGCCAAGTAATGGGACAGCCCTACGAGCAGTACTTC.

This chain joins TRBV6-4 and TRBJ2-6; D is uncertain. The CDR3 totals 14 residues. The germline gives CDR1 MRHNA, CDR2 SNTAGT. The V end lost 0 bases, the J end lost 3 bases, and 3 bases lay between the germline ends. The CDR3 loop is CASSDSGGANVLTF. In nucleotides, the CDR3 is TGTGCCAGCAGTGACTCGGGTGGGGCCAACGTCCTGACTTTC.

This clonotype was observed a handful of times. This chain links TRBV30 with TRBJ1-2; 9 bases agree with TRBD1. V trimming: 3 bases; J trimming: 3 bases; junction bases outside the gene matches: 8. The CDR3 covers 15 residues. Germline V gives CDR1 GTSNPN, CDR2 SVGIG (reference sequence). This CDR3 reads CAWRMGQGVDYGYTF. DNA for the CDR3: TGTGCCTGGAGAATGGGACAGGGAGTAGACTATGGCTACACCTTC.

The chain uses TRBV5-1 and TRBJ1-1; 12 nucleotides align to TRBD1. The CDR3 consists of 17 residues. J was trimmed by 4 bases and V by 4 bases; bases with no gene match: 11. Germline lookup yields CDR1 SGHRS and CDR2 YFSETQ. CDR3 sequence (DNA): TGCGCCAGCAGCACATCCGGGACAGGGGGCTCGAGCACTGAAGCTTTCTTT. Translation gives CASSTSGTGGSSTEAFF. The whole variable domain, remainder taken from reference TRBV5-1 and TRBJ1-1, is KAGVTQTPRYLIKTRGQQVTLSCSPISGHRSVSWYQQTPGQGLQFLFEYFSETQRNKGNFPGRFSGRQFSNSRSEMNVSTLELGDSALYLCASSTSGTGGSSTEAFFGQGTRLTVV.